Following are 13 T cell receptor beta chains from one sample sequenced in a study of shared clonotypes between healthy human individuals. Naive CD8 cells comprised CD45RO-negative, CCR7-positively selected cells, excluding terminally differentiated effector memory CD45RA+ cells. Assay: immunoSEQ multiplex PCR; the TCRdb copy retains only in-frame clones and omits some. Found here are around 580,000 clones, roughly 98% of them singletons; the top ten hold more than 0.3%. The sequenced sample consisted of naive CD8+ T cells sorted from blood. These receptors were obtained from a man aged 25 to 40 in good health.

This clone has only one observation. The rearrangement joins TRBV7-9 to TRBJ2-7; 7 bases agree with TRBD1. V shed 4 bases, J shed 3 bases, and the junction held 6 bases outside the gene matches. CDR3 size: 14 residues. The V gene's germline CDR1 is SEHNR and CDR2 FQNEAQ (reference sequence). In DNA, the CDR3 is TGTGCCAGCAGCTCCCGGGACAGCGGCTACGAGCAGTACTTC. Its translation: CASSSRDSGYEQYF.

The gene calls are TRBV29-1 and TRBJ1-5, with D uncertain. This CDR3 region has 13 residues. V gave up 5 bases and J gave up 0 bases, with 8 bases separating them. CDR1 is SQVTM, CDR2 ANQGSEA, per germline. This CDR3 is CSVHSDSNQPQHF. CDR3 nucleotide sequence: TGCAGCGTTCACAGCGATAGCAATCAGCCCCAGCATTTT.

This rearrangement joins TRBV7-9 to TRBJ1-1, with D perhaps matching TRBD1 (5 bases). This CDR3 spans 14 amino acids. V was trimmed by 11 bases and J by 2 bases, leaving 18 bases between them. The V gene's germline CDR1 is SEHNR and CDR2 FQNEAQ (reference sequence). Here the CDR3 reads CASIRGGVNTEAFF. Written as DNA, the CDR3 is TGTGCCTCGATTAGGGGAGGGGTAAACACTGAAGCTTTCTTT.

The V call is TRBV7-9, the J call TRBJ2-2; D unclear. The ends were cut back, 4 bases at V and 0 bases at J, with 12 bases in the middle. The CDR3 runs to 16 residues. Germline CDR1 SEHNR, CDR2 FQNEAQ (reference sequence). The CDR3 nucleotides are TGTGCCAGCAGCTCAGTTCGCGGCCCGAACACCGGGGAGCTGTTTTTT. It translates to CASSSVRGPNTGELFF.

V gene TRBV2 combines with J gene TRBJ2-5; D is perhaps TRBD2 (5 bases). Judging by the DNA end, TRBJ2-7 fits better; the J call may be wrong. Germline V gene data show CDR1 as SNHLY and CDR2 as FYNNEI. This CDR3 has 12 residues. In DNA, the CDR3 is TGTGCCACCCGATACGGGAACTACGAGCAGTACTTC. Protein product: CATRYGNYEQYF.

Details on this clone: The same CDR3 can be traced to other DNA sequences in this sample. The rearrangement joins TRBV27 to TRBJ2-7; unclear D gene. Germline values: CDR1 MNHEY, CDR2 SMNVEV (reference sequence). The CDR3 sequence is 12 residues long. The V end lost 6 bases, the J end lost 2 bases, and 8 bases lay between the germline ends. The CDR3 spells CASSSPAYEQYF. Written as DNA, the CDR3 is TGTGCCAGCAGCTCCCCCGCCTACGAGCAGTACTTC.

The V and J genes are TRBV27 and TRBJ2-1; 9 nucleotides match TRBD2. Per the germline V gene, CDR1 is MNHEY and CDR2 is SMNVEV (reference sequence). Trimming at V came to 4 bases and at J to 5 bases, leaving 6 bases not matched to a gene. There are 15 residues in the CDR3. CDR3 loop: CASSSGASGNNEQFF. CDR3 DNA: TGTGCCAGCAGTTCAGGGGCTAGCGGGAACAATGAGCAGTTCTTC.

This rearrangement joins TRBV7-3 to TRBJ2-3, with no clear D. Germline CDR1 and CDR2: SGHTA and FQGTGA. CDR3 length: 12 residues. The V end lost 4 bases, the J end lost 0 bases, and 2 bases lay between the germline ends. The CDR3 sequence is CASSSSTDTQYF. The CDR3 DNA reads TGTGCCAGCAGCTCTAGCACAGATACGCAGTATTTT.

This chain connects TRBV9 to TRBJ2-5; 9 bases align to TRBD2. This CDR3 region has 17 residues. Per the germline V gene, CDR1 is SGDLS and CDR2 is YYNGEE. J was trimmed by 3 bases and V by 0 bases; bases with no gene match: 9. CDR3 amino acids: CASSVAAGGRAEETQYF. CDR3 bases: TGTGCCAGCAGCGTAGCGGCGGGCGGGAGGGCGGAAGAGACCCAGTACTTC. Variable domain in full (rest from reference TRBV9 and TRBJ2-5): DSGVTQTPKHLITATGQRVTLRCSPRSGDLSVYWYQQSLDQGLQFLIQYYNGEERAKGNILERFSAQQFPDLHSELNLSSLELGDSALYFCASSVAAGGRAEETQYFGPGTRLLVL.

The V and J genes are TRBV28 and TRBJ2-1, with unresolved D. Trimming removed 2 bases at V and 9 bases at J, with 8 bases between. CDR3 length: 12 residues. Germline CDR1 and CDR2: MDHEN and SYDVKM. The CDR3 DNA reads TGTGCCAGCAGTTTACTCAGTGGTGAGCAGTTCTTC. It specifies CASSLLSGEQFF. The full variable domain, rest sourced from reference TRBV28 and TRBJ2-1, is DVKVTQSSRYLVKRTGEKVFLECVQDMDHENMFWYRQDPGLGLRLIYFSYDVKMKEKGDIPEGYSVSREKKERFSLILESASTNQTSMYLCASSLLSGEQFFGPGTRLTVL.

The chain carries TRBV7-9 and TRBJ2-2; 7 nucleotides line up with TRBD2. The CDR3 loop spans 17 amino acids. Germline V CDR1 and CDR2: SEHNR, FQNEAQ (reference sequence). Trimming cost V 5 bases and J 2 bases; bases outside gene matches: 11. CDR3 region: CASSPSRGERNTGELFF. CDR3 coding DNA: TGTGCCAGCAGCCCCAGTCGGGGGGAACGAAACACCGGGGAGCTGTTTTTT.

The V gene is TRBV30, the J gene TRBJ2-1, with D hard to call. The germline gives CDR1 GTSNPN, CDR2 SVGIG (reference sequence). Deletions cut 1 base from V and 0 bases from J, with 7 bases between. This CDR3 region has 14 residues. The chain's CDR3 is CAWSDGFSYNEQFF. CDR3 nucleotide sequence: TGTGCCTGGAGTGACGGATTCTCCTACAATGAGCAGTTCTTC.

The genes are TRBV27 and TRBJ1-5; D possibly corresponds to TRBD1 (5 bases). The V and J ends lost 3 bases and 3 bases respectively, with 12 bases between them. This CDR3 is 15 amino acids long. Germline V CDR1 and CDR2: MNHEY, SMNVEV (reference sequence). This chain's CDR3 is CASSFLGRDNQPQHF. The CDR3, as DNA: TGTGCCAGCAGTTTCTTGGGCAGGGACAATCAGCCCCAGCATTTT.